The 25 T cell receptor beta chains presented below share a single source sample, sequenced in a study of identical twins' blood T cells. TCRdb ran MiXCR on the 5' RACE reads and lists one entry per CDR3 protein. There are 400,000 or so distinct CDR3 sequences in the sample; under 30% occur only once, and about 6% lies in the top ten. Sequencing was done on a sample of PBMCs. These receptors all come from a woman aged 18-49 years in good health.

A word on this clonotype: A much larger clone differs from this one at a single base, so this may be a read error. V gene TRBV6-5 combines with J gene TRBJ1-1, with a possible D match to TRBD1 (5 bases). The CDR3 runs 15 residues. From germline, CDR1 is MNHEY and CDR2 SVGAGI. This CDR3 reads CACRSTDRLNTEAFF. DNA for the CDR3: TGTGCCTGCAGGTCGACAGACCGCTTGAACACTGAAGCTTTCTTT.

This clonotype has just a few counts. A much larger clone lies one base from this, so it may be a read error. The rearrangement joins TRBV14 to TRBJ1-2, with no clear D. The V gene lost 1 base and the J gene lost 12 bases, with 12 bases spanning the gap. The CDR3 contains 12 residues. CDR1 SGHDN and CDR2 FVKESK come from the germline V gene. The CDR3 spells CASSQVGRGHTF. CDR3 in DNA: TGTGCCAGCAGCCAAGTAGGACGCGGCCACACCTTC.

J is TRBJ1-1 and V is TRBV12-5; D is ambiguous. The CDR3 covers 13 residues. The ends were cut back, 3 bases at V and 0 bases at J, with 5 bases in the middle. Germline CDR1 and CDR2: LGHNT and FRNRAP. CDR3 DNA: TGTGCTAGTGGTTTCGGCCTGAACACTGAAGCTTTCTTT. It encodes CASGFGLNTEAFF.

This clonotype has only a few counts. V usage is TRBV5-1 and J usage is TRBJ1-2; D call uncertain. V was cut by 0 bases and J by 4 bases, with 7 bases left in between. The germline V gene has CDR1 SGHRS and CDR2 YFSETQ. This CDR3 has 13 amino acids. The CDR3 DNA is TGCGCCAGCAGCTTGGGGAAGGGCTATGGCTACACCTTC. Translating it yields CASSLGKGYGYTF.

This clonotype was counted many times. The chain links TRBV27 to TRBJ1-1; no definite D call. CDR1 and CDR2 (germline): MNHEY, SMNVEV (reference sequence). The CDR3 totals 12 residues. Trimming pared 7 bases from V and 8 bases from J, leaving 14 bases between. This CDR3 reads CASKNSGQEAFF. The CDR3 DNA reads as TGTGCCAGCAAAAATTCCGGGCAGGAAGCTTTCTTT.

CDR3 sequence (DNA): TGTGCCAGCAGTCGAGGATACAGGGACGAGCAGTACTTC. Translation gives CASSRGYRDEQYF. The V gene is TRBV6-5, the J gene TRBJ2-7, with D maybe TRBD1 (6 bases). The ends were cut back, 5 bases at V and 5 bases at J, with 13 bases in the middle. This CDR3 spans 13 amino acids. Germline V CDR1 and CDR2: MNHEY, SVGAGI.

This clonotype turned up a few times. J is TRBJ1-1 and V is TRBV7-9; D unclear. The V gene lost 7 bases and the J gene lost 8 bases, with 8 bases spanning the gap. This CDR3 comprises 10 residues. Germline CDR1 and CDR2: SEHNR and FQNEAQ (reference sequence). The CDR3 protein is CASNSGEAFF. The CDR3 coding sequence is TGTGCCAGCAACAGCGGAGAAGCTTTCTTT.

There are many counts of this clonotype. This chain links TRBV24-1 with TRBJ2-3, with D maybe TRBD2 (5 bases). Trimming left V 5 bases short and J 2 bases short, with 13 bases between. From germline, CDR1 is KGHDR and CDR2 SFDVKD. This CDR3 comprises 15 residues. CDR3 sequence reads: CATSVPGISTDTQYF. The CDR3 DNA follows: TGTGCCACCAGTGTCCCCGGGATTTCCACAGATACGCAGTATTTT.

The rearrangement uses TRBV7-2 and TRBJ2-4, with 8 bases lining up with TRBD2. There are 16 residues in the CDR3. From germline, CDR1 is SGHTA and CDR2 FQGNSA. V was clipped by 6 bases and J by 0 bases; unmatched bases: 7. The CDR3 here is CASRAPLAGAKNIQYF. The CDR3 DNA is TGTGCCAGCAGGGCGCCTCTAGCGGGAGCCAAAAACATTCAGTACTTC. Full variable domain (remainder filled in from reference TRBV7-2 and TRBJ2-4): GAGVSQSPSNKVTEKGKDVELRCDPISGHTALYWYRQSLGQGLEFLIYFQGNSAPDKSGLPSDRFSAERTGGSVSTLTIQRTQQEDSAVYLCASRAPLAGAKNIQYFGAGTRLSVL.

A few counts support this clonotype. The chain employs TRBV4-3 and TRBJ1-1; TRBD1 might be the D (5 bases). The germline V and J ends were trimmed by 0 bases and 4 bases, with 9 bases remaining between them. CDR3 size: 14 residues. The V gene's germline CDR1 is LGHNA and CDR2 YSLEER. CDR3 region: CASSQESGSTEAFF. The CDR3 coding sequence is TGCGCCAGCAGCCAAGAGTCAGGGAGCACTGAAGCTTTCTTT.

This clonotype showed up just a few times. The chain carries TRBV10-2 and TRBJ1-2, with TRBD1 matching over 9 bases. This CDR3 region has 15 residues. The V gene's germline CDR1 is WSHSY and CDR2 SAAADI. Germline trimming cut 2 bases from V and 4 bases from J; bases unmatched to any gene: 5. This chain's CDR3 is CASSEQGTGSYGYTF. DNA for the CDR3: TGCGCCAGCAGTGAGCAGGGGACAGGGTCCTATGGCTACACCTTC.

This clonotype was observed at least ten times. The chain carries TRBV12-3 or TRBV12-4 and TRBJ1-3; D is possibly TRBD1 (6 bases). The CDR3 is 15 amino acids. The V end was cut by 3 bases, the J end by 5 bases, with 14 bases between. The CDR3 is CASSFAGRGRNTIYF. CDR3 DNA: TGTGCCAGCAGTTTTGCCGGCAGGGGAAGAAACACCATATATTTT.

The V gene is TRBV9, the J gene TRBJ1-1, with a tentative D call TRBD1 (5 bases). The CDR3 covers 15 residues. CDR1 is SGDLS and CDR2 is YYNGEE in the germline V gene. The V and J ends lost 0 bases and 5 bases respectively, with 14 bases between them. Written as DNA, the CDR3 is TGTGCCAGCAGCGTAGCTCGGAGGGAGGGGACTGAAGCTTTCTTT. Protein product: CASSVARREGTEAFF.

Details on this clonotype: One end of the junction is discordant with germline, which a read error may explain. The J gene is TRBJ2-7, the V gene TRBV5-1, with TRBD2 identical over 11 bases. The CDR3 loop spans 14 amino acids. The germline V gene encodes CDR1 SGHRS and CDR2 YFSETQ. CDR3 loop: CASSLTSGSYGQYF. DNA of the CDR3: TGCGCCAGCAGCCTAACTAGCGGGAGTTACGGGCAGTACTTC.

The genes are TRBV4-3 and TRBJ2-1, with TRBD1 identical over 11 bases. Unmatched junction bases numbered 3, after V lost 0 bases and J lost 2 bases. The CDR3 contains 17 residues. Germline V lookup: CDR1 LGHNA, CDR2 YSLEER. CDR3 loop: CASSQDVGQGAYNEQFF. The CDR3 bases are TGCGCCAGCAGCCAAGATGTGGGACAGGGGGCCTACAATGAGCAGTTCTTC.

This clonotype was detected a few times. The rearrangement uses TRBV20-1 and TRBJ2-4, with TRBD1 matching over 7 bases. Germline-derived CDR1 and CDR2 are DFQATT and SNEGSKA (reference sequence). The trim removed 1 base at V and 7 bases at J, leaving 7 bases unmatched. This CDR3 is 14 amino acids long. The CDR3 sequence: CSARVNRGLNIQYF. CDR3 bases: TGCAGTGCTAGAGTAAACAGGGGATTGAACATTCAGTACTTC.

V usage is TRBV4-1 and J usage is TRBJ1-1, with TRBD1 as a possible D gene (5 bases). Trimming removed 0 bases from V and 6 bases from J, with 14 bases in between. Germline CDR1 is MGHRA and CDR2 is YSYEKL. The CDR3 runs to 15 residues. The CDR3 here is CASSQEVVLGPEAFF. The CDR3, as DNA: TGCGCCAGCAGCCAAGAAGTAGTATTGGGACCTGAAGCTTTCTTT.

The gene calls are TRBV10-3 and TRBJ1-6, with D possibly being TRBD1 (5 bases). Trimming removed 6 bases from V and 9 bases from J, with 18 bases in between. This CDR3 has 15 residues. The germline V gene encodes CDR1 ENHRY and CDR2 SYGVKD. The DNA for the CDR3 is TGTGCCATCAGCGACCGCGGGGCGACTAGTTCACCCCTCCACTTT. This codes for CAISDRGATSSPLHF.

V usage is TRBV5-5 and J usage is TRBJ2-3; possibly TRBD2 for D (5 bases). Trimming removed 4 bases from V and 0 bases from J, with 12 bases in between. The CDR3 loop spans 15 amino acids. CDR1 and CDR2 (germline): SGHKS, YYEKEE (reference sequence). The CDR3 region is CASSRLLGSTDTQYF. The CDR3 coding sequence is TGTGCCAGCAGCCGACTACTAGGAAGCACAGATACGCAGTATTTT.

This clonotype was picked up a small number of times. In DNA form, the CDR3 reads TGTGCCAGCAGCCAAGTTATAGACACCGGGGAGCTGTTTTTT. Residues: CASSQVIDTGELFF. The chain has TRBV14 and TRBJ2-2; D not resolved. Germline V lookup: CDR1 SGHDN, CDR2 FVKESK. The CDR3 sequence is 14 residues long. Trimming pared 1 base from V and 3 bases from J, leaving 6 bases between.

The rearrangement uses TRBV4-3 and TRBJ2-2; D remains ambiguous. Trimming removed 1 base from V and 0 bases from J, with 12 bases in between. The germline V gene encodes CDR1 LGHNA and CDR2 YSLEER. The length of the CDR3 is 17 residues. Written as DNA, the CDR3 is TGCGCCAGCAGCCAAGCCTTCGCGGTCCCGAACACCGGGGAGCTGTTTTTT. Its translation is CASSQAFAVPNTGELFF.

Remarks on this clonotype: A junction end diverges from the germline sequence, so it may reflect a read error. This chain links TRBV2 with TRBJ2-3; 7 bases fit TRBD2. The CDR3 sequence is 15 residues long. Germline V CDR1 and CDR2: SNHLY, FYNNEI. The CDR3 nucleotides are TGTGCCAGAAGTGAATCACTAGCGCGCACAGATACGCAGTATTTT. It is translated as CARSESLARTDTQYF.

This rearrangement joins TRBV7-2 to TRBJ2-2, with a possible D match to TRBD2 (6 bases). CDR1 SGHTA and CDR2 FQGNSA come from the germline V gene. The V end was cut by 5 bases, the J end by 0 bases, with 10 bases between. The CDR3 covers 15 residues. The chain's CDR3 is CASSLSGSNTGELFF. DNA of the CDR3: TGTGCCAGCAGCCTTAGCGGCTCGAACACCGGGGAGCTGTTTTTT.

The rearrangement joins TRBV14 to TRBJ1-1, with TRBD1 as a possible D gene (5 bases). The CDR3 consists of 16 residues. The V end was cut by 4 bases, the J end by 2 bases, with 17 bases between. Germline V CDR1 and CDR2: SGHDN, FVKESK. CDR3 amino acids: CASSPLLLGVNTEAFF. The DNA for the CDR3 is TGTGCCAGCAGCCCCCTGTTGTTAGGGGTCAACACTGAAGCTTTCTTT.

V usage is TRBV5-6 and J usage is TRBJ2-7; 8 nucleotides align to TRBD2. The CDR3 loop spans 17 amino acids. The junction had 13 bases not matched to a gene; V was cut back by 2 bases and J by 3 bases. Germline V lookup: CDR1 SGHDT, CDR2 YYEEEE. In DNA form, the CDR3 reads TGTGCCAGCAGCTTTTCGTTGCGGGGGGCCCGGAACTACGAGCAGTACTTC. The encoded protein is CASSFSLRGARNYEQYF.